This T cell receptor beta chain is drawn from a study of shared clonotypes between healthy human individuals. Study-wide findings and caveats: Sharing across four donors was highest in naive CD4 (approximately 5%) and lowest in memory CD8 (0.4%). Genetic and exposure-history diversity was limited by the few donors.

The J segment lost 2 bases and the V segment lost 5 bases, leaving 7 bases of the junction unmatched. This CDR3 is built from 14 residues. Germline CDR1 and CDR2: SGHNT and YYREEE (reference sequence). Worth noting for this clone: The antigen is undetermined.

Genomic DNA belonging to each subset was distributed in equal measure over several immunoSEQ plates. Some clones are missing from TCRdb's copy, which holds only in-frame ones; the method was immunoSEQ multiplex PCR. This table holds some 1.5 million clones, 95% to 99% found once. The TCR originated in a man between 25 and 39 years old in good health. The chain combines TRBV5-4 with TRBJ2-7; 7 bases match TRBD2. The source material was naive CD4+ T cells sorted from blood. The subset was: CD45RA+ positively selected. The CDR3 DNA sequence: TGTGCCAGCAGGGCTAGCGGCAAAACCTACGAGCAGTACTTC. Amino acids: CASRASGKTYEQYF.